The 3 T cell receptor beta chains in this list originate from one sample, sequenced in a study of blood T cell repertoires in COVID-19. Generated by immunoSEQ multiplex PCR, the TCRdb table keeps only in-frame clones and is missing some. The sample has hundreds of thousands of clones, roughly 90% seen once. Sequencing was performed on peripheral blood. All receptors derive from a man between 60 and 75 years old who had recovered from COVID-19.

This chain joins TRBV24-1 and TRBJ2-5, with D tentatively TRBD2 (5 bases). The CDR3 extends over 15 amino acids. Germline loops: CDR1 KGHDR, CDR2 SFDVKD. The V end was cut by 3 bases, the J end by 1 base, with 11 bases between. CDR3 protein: CATSDPERTQETQYF. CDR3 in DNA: TGTGCCACCAGTGATCCAGAGCGGACCCAAGAGACCCAGTACTTC.

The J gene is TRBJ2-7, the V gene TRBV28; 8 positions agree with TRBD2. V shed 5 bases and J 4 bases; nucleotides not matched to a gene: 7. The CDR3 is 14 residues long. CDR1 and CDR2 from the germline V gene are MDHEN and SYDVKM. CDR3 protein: CASSPAGGVYEQYF. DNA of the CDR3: TGTGCCAGCAGTCCCGCGGGGGGAGTTTACGAGCAGTACTTC.

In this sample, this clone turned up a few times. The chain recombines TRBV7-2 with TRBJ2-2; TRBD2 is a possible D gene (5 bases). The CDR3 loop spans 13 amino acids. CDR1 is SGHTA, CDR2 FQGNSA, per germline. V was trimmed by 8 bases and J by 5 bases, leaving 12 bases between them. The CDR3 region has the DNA TGTGCCAGCCCTCCGGACTGGACCGGGGAGCTGTTTTTT. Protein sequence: CASPPDWTGELFF.